A selection of T cell receptor beta chains follows, all from one sample in a study of response to subunit inactivated influenza vaccine. TCRdb ran MiXCR on the RT-PCR reads and lists one entry per CDR3 protein. Of 500,000 to 550,000 distinct CDR3 sequences listed, about 8% are singletons. This specimen was PBMCs from blood, taken less than 25 months after vaccination. These receptors were obtained from a man aged 45 to 70 who received an inactivated influenza vaccine. CDR3s include the opening cysteine and the closing phenylalanine or tryptophan. The order of the fields is CDR3 length, J gene, clone size, D gene, V gene, CDR3 protein, CDR3 DNA. A D gene is named only where the DNA matches it firmly. The size entry is marked missing in some rows and otherwise reads once, few, many or a size class.

>16|TRBJ2-1|few|TRBD1|TRBV7-9
CASSIYRGKLYNEQFF
TGTGCCAGCAGCATATACAGGGGAAAACTTTACAATGAGCAGTTCTTC
>13|TRBJ2-3|many|.|TRBV15
CATSTPDKATQYF
TGTGCCACCAGCACCCCGGACAAAGCTACGCAGTATTTT
>15|TRBJ2-3|.|.|TRBV28
CASRPLGTFTDTQYF
TGTGCCAGCAGACCCCTAGGGACATTCACAGATACGCAGTATTTT
>15|TRBJ1-1|.|.|TRBV2
CASHHEVVGGSEAFF
TGTGCCAGCCACCATGAAGTGGTAGGGGGGTCTGAAGCTTTCTTT
>13|TRBJ2-1|.|.|TRBV30
CANRALEHNEQFF
TGTGCCAACCGGGCCTTGGAGCACAATGAGCAGTTCTTC
>14|TRBJ1-2|many|.|TRBV29-1
CSVEVRHPEGARTF
TGCAGCGTTGAAGTTCGTCATCCGGAAGGGGCGCGGACCTTC
>13|TRBJ2-1|.|TRBD1|TRBV20-1
CSVTGGPYNEQFF
TGCAGTGTGACAGGGGGCCCCTACAATGAGCAGTTCTTC
>17|TRBJ2-2|few|.|TRBV4-3
CASSHFLLTEKGGELFF
TGCGCCAGCAGCCATTTTCTGCTGACAGAAAAAGGAGGGGAGCTGTTTTTT
>15|TRBJ1-5|.|.|TRBV28
CASTEDSSSNQPQHF
TGTGCCAGCACCGAGGACAGTTCGAGCAATCAGCCCCAGCATTTT
>16|TRBJ2-1|.|TRBD2|TRBV7-8
CASSLPPGLGSNEQFF
TGTGCCAGCAGCTTACCCCCGGGACTAGGAAGCAATGAGCAGTTCTTC
>14|TRBJ2-5|many|TRBD2|TRBV20-1
CSAVPGLGGETQYF
TGCAGTGCTGTACCGGGACTAGGAGGAGAGACCCAGTACTTC
>14|TRBJ2-1|.|TRBD2|TRBV5-1
CASSWGLINNEQFF
TGCGCCAGCAGCTGGGGACTAATTAATAATGAGCAGTTCTTC
>15|TRBJ1-2|.|.|TRBV10-3
CAISGFGGADYGYTF
TGTGCCATCAGTGGTTTCGGGGGGGCCGACTATGGCTACACCTTC
>17|TRBJ1-6|few|TRBD1|TRBV4-1
CASSQDYGTGGGSPLHF
TGCGCCAGCAGCCAAGATTACGGGACAGGGGGGGGATCACCCCTCCACTTT
>13|TRBJ1-1|.|TRBD1|TRBV28
CASSQGTGGEAFF
TGTGCCAGCAGTCAAGGGACAGGGGGCGAAGCTTTCTTT
>16|TRBJ2-7|many|.|TRBV7-2
CASSINPGTGSYEQYF
TGTGCCAGCAGCATCAACCCCGGGACGGGATCCTACGAGCAGTACTTC
>14|TRBJ1-1|few|.|TRBV3-1
CASSQVNTETEAFF
TGTGCCAGCAGCCAAGTTAACACGGAGACTGAAGCTTTCTTT
>13|TRBJ2-7|few|TRBD2|TRBV20-1
CSAWTSGSLEQYF
TGCAGTGCATGGACTAGCGGGAGTTTGGAGCAGTACTTC
>13|TRBJ1-1|many|TRBD1|TRBV5-1
CASSWDSRGEAFF
TGCGCCAGCAGCTGGGACAGTAGGGGTGAAGCTTTCTTT
>15|TRBJ2-7|few|TRBD2|TRBV11-2
CASSSGTSGYYEQYF
TGTGCCAGCAGCTCTGGGACTAGCGGATACTACGAGCAGTACTTC
>15|TRBJ2-7|.|.|TRBV5-1
CASSLAIADSYEQYF
TGCGCCAGCAGCTTGGCGATAGCTGACTCCTACGAGCAGTACTTC
>12|TRBJ1-2|many|.|TRBV3-1
CASTSPADGYTF
TGTGCCAGCACCTCCCCGGCGGATGGCTACACCTTC
>15|TRBJ2-5|.|.|TRBV30
CAWSHQTVRRETQYF
TGTGCCTGGAGTCACCAGACCGTCCGACGGGAGACCCAGTACTTC
>15|TRBJ2-3|many|TRBD2|TRBV20-1
CSASSLAGGTDTQYF
TGCAGTGCTTCCTCCCTAGCGGGGGGCACAGATACGCAGTATTTT
>14|TRBJ1-1|.|TRBD1|TRBV28
CASSLEGAGAEAFF
TGTGCCAGCAGTCTCGAGGGGGCGGGGGCTGAAGCTTTCTTT
>15|TRBJ1-1|.|.|TRBV5-1
CASSLDNGVGTEAFF
TGCGCCAGCAGCTTGGATAATGGGGTGGGGACTGAAGCTTTCTTT
>17|TRBJ2-5|many|TRBD2|TRBV12-3/TRBV12-4
CASSLRLAGGYQETQYF
TGTGCCAGCAGTTTGCGACTAGCGGGGGGATACCAAGAGACCCAGTACTTC
>17|TRBJ2-7|many|TRBD1|TRBV4-1
CASSPYPPGQVSYEQYF
TGCGCCAGCAGCCCCTATCCCCCGGGACAGGTATCCTACGAGCAGTACTTC
>17|TRBJ1-1|.|TRBD1|TRBV5-1
CASSLGQGTGARTEAFF
TGCGCCAGCAGCTTGGGTCAAGGGACAGGGGCGAGGACTGAAGCTTTCTTT
>13|TRBJ1-5|few|.|TRBV20-1
CSAEQLSNQPQHF
TGCAGTGCCGAACAGCTTAGCAATCAGCCCCAGCATTTT
>14|TRBJ2-2|.|TRBD1|TRBV5-1
CASSSRTGGGELFF
TGCGCCAGCAGCTCCCGGACAGGGGGCGGGGAGCTGTTTTTT
>15|TRBJ2-2|.|TRBD2|TRBV7-3
CASSALAGGTGELFF
TGTGCCAGCAGCGCACTAGCGGGAGGGACCGGGGAGCTGTTTTTT
>14|TRBJ1-2|.|.|TRBV6-5
CASGFTRADYGYTF
TGTGCCAGCGGTTTCACCAGGGCGGACTATGGCTACACCTTC
>14|TRBJ2-1|many|.|TRBV7-2
CASSLAKLVNEQFF
TGTGCCAGCAGCTTAGCGAAACTCGTCAATGAGCAGTTCTTC
>15|TRBJ2-4|few|TRBD1|TRBV12-3/TRBV12-4
CASGAGTGSKNIQYF
TGTGCCAGCGGGGCCGGGACAGGGTCCAAAAACATTCAGTACTTC
>15|TRBJ2-4|few|.|TRBV3-1
CASSQDSLAKNIQYF
TGTGCCAGCAGCCAGGACAGTCTAGCCAAAAACATTCAGTACTTC
>12|TRBJ2-7|few|.|TRBV7-2
CASSFAFYEQYF
TGTGCCAGCAGCTTCGCATTCTACGAGCAGTACTTC
>12|TRBJ1-6|many|.|TRBV6-5
CASSKAGTNLHF
TGTGCCAGCAGTAAAGCAGGGACAAACCTCCACTTT
>16|TRBJ2-1|many|.|TRBV6-5
CASSYRMVRGGGEQFF
TGTGCCAGCAGTTACCGGATGGTGCGCGGAGGGGGCGAGCAGTTCTTC
>14|TRBJ1-3|.|TRBD1|TRBV6-1
CASRTTGRGNTIYF
TGTGCCAGCAGGACGACAGGGAGGGGAAACACCATATATTTT
>14|TRBJ1-1|many|.|TRBV3-1
CASSQHRVVTEAFF
TGTGCCAGCAGCCAACACAGGGTAGTCACTGAAGCTTTCTTT
>14|TRBJ2-1|many|TRBD2|TRBV29-1
CSVVGGGAYNEQFF
TGCAGCGTTGTTGGCGGGGGGGCTTACAATGAGCAGTTCTTC
>14|TRBJ1-5|.|TRBD1|TRBV27
CASRGTGYAVTQHF
TGTGCCAGCAGGGGGACAGGCTACGCGGTGACCCAGCATTTT
>15|TRBJ2-7|.|TRBD2|TRBV11-2
CASCDGTSGFFGQYF
TGTGCCAGCTGCGACGGGACTAGCGGGTTTTTTGGGCAGTACTTC
>13|TRBJ2-5|many|.|TRBV4-2
CASSQVSLETQYF
TGTGCCAGCAGCCAAGTCAGCTTAGAGACCCAGTACTTC
>17|TRBJ1-1|many|.|TRBV10-3
CAISESARGGRNTEAFF
TGTGCCATCAGTGAGTCTGCGAGGGGAGGAAGGAACACTGAAGCTTTCTTT
>16|TRBJ2-1|.|.|TRBV18
CASSSPTGNSYNEQFF
TGTGCCAGCTCCTCCCCTACCGGGAACTCCTACAATGAGCAGTTCTTC
>14|TRBJ2-3|many|.|TRBV14
CASSQGHPTDTQYF
TGTGCCAGCAGCCAGGGACACCCCACAGATACGCAGTATTTT
>15|TRBJ2-3|.|TRBD1|TRBV5-1
CASSNLGQGVDTQYF
TGCGCCAGCAGCAATCTGGGACAGGGAGTAGATACGCAGTATTTT
>15|TRBJ2-1|few|TRBD2|TRBV20-1
CSATSSGRPYNEQFF
TGCAGTGCCACCTCTAGCGGGAGACCCTACAATGAGCAGTTCTTC
>17|TRBJ2-5|many|TRBD2|TRBV3-1
CASSKPRLLAGKETQYF
TGTGCCAGCAGCAAACCTCGTTTGCTAGCGGGGAAAGAGACCCAGTACTTC
>15|TRBJ2-5|.|.|TRBV7-9
CASSLVSRALGTQYF
TGTGCCAGCAGCTTAGTGAGCAGGGCTTTGGGGACCCAGTACTTC
>12|TRBJ1-1|.|.|TRBV20-1
CRFRGRDTEAFF
TGCAGGTTCAGAGGGAGGGACACTGAAGCTTTCTTT
>12|TRBJ2-7|.|.|TRBV30
CAGGAGYYEQYF
TGTGCCGGTGGGGCCGGCTACTACGAGCAGTACTTC
>15|TRBJ2-7|few|TRBD2|TRBV6-1
CASSEGSGGLYEQYF
TGTGCCAGCAGTGAAGGCAGCGGGGGTCTATACGAGCAGTACTTC